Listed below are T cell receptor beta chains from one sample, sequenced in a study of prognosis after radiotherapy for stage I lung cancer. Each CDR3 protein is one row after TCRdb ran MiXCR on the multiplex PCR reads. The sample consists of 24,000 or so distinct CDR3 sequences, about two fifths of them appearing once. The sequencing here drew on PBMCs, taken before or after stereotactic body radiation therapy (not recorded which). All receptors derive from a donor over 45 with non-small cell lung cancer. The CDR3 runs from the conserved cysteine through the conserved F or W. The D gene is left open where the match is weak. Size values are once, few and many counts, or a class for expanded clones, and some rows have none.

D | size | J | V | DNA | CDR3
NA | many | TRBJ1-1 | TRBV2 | TGTGCCAGCAGTGAAGCAGGCTTGAACACTGAAGCTTTCTTT | CASSEAGLNTEAFF
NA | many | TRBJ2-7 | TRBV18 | TGTGCCAGCTCACCACCCAACTCCCTCTACGAGCAGTACTTC | CASSPPNSLYEQYF
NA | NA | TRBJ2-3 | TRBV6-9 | TGTGCCAGCAGTTACAGTAGGGGCACAGATACGCAGTATTTC | CASSYSRGTDTQYF
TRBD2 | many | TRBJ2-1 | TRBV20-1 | TGCAGTGCTAGTAGAAGGACTAGCGGGAGGGCCTACAATGAGCAGTTCTTC | CSASRRTSGRAYNEQFF
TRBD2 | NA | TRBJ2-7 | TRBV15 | TGTGCCACCAGCACAGTCCGGGAGGGCGAGCAGTACTTC | CATSTVREGEQYF
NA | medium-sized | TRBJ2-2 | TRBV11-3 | TGTGCCAGCAGCTTAGATCCAACCGTTGGGGAGCTGTTTTTT | CASSLDPTVGELFF
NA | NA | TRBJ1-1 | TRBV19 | TGTGCCAGTAGTAAGCGGTGCGTCACTCAAGCTTTCTTT | CASSKRCVTQAFF
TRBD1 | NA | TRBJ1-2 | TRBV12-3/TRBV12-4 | TGTGCCAGCATCCGGACAGGCAAAGTATATGTCCACACCTTC | CASIRTGKVYVHTF
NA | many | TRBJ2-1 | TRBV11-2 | TGTGCCAGCAGCTTAGTCCGTTCGTATGAGCAGTTCTTC | CASSLVRSYEQFF
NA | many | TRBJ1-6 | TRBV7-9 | TGTGCCAGCAGCTTAATCAGCAGGGATAATTCACCCCTCCACTTT | CASSLISRDNSPLHF
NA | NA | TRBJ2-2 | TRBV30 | TGTGCCCGAGGTGGGGGGCTAGACACCGGGGAGCTGTTTTTT | CARGGGLDTGELFF
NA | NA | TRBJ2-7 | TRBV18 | TGTGCCAGCTCCGACTCGGCATACGGACAGTACTTC | CASSDSAYGQYF
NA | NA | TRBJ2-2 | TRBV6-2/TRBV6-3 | TGTGCCAGCACAAGAAACGGTTTTAACACCGGGGAGCTGTTTTTT | CASTRNGFNTGELFF
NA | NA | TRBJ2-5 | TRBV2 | TGTGCCAGCAGTTTTAGCGTAGAGACCCAGTACTTC | CASSFSVETQYF
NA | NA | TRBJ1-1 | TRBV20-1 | TGCAGTGCTAGGGGCAACACTGAAGCTTTCTTT | CSARGNTEAFF
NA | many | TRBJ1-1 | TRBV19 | TGTGCCAGTAGTATAGAGGCCGGTAAGGACACTGAAGCTTTCTTT | CASSIEAGKDTEAFF
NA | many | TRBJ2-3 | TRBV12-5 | TGTGCTAGTGGTTTGGAGGGCCTCGGAGATACGCAGTATTTT | CASGLEGLGDTQYF
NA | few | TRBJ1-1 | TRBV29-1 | TGCAGCGTGGACGAGACAGGGAACACTGAAGCTTTCTTT | CSVDETGNTEAFF
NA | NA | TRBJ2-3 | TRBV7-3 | TGTGCCAGCAGCTTAGGGCAGGCCACAGATACGCAGTATTTT | CASSLGQATDTQYF
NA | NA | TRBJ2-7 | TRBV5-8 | TGTGCCATCAGCTTGGCTCCAGGCTACCTCTACGAGCAGTACTTC | CAISLAPGYLYEQYF
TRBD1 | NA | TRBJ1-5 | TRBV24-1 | TGTGCCACCAGTGATCCAAGACAGGGAGTAGGTCAGAACCAGCATTTT | CATSDPRQGVGQNQHF
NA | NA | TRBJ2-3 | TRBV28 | TGTGCCAGAAGTTTATCGAGGCCAGATATGCAGTATTTT | CARSLSRPDMQYF
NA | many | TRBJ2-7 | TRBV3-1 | TGTGCCAGCAGCCAATTTCAGGGCGGCGAGCAGTACTTC | CASSQFQGGEQYF
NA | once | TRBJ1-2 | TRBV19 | TGTGCCAGTAGTATTCAGGGGCGACCGGATGGCTACACCTTC | CASSIQGRPDGYTF
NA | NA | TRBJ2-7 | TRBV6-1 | TGTGCCAGCAGGTCCGGCTTAAGCTCCTACGAGCAGTACTTC | CASRSGLSSYEQYF
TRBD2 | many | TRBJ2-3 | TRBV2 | TGTGCCAGCAGTGAAGCGGTGCTAGCGGGAGCGGTTACGCAGTATTTT | CASSEAVLAGAVTQYF
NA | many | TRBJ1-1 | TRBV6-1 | TGTGCCAGCCAAAATTCCCCCTTATGGGGTGAAGCTTTCTTT | CASQNSPLWGEAFF
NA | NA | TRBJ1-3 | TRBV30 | TGTGCCTGGAGTAGATTGTGGGACGTTGGAAACACCATATATTTT | CAWSRLWDVGNTIYF
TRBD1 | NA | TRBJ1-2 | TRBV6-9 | TGTGCCAGCAGTTCATGGACAGGGGGCTCCTTTGGCTACACCTTC | CASSSWTGGSFGYTF
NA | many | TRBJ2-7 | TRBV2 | TGTGCCAGCAGTGACTTGGGTCCATGGTCCCGCTACGAGCAGTACTTC | CASSDLGPWSRYEQYF
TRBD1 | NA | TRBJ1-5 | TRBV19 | TGTGCCAGTAGTATCTTATACGGACAGGGGGATCAGCCCCAGCATTTT | CASSILYGQGDQPQHF
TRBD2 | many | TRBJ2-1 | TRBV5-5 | TGTGCCAGCAGCTTGCTAGCGGGAGTGGGTGAGCAGTTCTTC | CASSLLAGVGEQFF
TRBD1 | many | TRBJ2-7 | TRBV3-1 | TGTGCCAGCAGCAAAGGGACAGGGGGAAACTACGAGCAGTACTTC | CASSKGTGGNYEQYF
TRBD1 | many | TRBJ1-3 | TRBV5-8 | TGTGCCAGCAGCTTGACAGGGGGTCCTGGAAACACCATATATTTT | CASSLTGGPGNTIYF
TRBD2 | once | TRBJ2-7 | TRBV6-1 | TGTGCCAGCTCGAACAGGGGGAACGGGACTAGCGGGAGAAATAGGGAGCAGTACTTC | CASSNRGNGTSGRNREQYF
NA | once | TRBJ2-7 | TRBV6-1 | TGTGCCAGCATACGACATAGGGACTCCTACGAGCAGTACTTC | CASIRHRDSYEQYF
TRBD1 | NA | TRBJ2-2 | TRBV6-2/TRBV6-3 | TGTGCCAGCAGACCCGGGACAGGGGGGAACACCGGGGAGCTGTTTTTT | CASRPGTGGNTGELFF
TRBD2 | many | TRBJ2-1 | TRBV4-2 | TGTGCCAGCAGCCGGGGAGGGCCGGTTGAGCAGTTCTTC | CASSRGGPVEQFF
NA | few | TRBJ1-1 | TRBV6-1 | TGTGCCAGCACCCCCTCGTGGTCGCACACTGAAGCTTTCTTT | CASTPSWSHTEAFF